Each of the 13 T cell receptor beta chains below was sequenced from the same sample in a study of shared clonotypes between healthy human individuals. Here immunoSEQ multiplex PCR was the method, and the copy in TCRdb shows in-frame clones only, minus some. The sample contains 1.6 million or so clones, roughly 96% of which appear only once. The sequencing input was naive CD4+ T cells sorted from blood. Documented subset: CD45RA+ positively selected. These receptors came from a man younger than 40 in good health.

This sequence joins TRBV29-1 and TRBJ2-5; possibly TRBD1 for D (6 bases). CDR1 and CDR2 (germline): SQVTM, ANQGSEA. V was trimmed by 7 bases and J by 3 bases, leaving 12 bases between them. The CDR3 runs to 12 residues. CDR3: CSGRRGEETQYF. The CDR3 bases are TGCAGCGGACGCAGGGGCGAAGAGACCCAGTACTTC.

CDR3 protein: CASTRAGMGTGELFF. In DNA form, the CDR3 reads TGTGCCAGCACGAGAGCGGGAATGGGGACCGGGGAGCTGTTTTTT. The genes are TRBV6-5 and TRBJ2-2; 7 nucleotides align to TRBD2. The CDR3 contains 15 residues. Trimming at V came to 7 bases and at J to 5 bases, leaving 10 bases not matched to a gene. Germline CDR1 and CDR2: MNHEY and SVGAGI.

V gene TRBV5-4 combines with J gene TRBJ2-3; the D gene is possibly TRBD2 (5 bases). Germline V gene sequence: CDR1 SGHNT, CDR2 YYREEE (reference sequence). This CDR3 is built from 13 residues. Deletions cut 4 bases from V and 4 bases from J, with 10 bases between. CDR3 in amino acids: CASSPPRADTQYF. CDR3 bases: TGTGCCAGCAGCCCCCCGAGGGCAGATACGCAGTATTTT.

The chain employs TRBV29-1 and TRBJ2-3; D might be TRBD2 (6 bases). This CDR3 region has 18 residues. Germline CDR1 and CDR2: SQVTM and ANQGSEA. With 4 bases removed from V and 2 bases from J, the gap between germline ends came to 25 bases. The CDR3 bases are TGCAGCGTTGTTTACTACGGCCGATTGGGGCGGGACACAGATACGCAGTATTTT. It translates to CSVVYYGRLGRDTDTQYF.

Written as DNA, the CDR3 is TGTGCCAGCAGCCCGCACGCTGGGGGGCTGCCTGGCTACGAGCAGTACTTC. Its protein product is CASSPHAGGLPGYEQYF. The chain links TRBV7-2 to TRBJ2-7; D could derive from TRBD1 or TRBD2 (6 bases each). Trimming cost V 5 bases and J 3 bases, with 23 bases left between them. The germline V gene encodes CDR1 SGHTA and CDR2 FQGNSA. The length of the CDR3 is 17 residues.

CDR3 DNA sequence: TGTGCCAGCAGCTTAGTTAGCGGGAGAGGAGGACACAATGAGCAGTTCTTC. Amino acids: CASSLVSGRGGHNEQFF. The chain couples TRBV7-2 to TRBJ2-1, with TRBD2 identical over 9 bases. The length of the CDR3 is 17 residues. The ends lost 1 base at V and 5 bases at J; junction bases unmatched: 9. The germline gives CDR1 SGHTA, CDR2 FQGNSA.

The CDR3 loop is CASSLSSDRRNEKLFF. CDR3 in DNA: TGTGCCAGCAGCTTGTCCTCCGACAGGAGGAATGAAAAACTGTTTTTT. The chain combines TRBV5-4 with TRBJ1-4; D is possibly TRBD1 (6 bases). V was pared by 1 base and J by 5 bases, with 15 bases between. This CDR3 comprises 16 residues. Germline loops: CDR1 SGHNT, CDR2 YYREEE (reference sequence).

J is TRBJ1-3 and V is TRBV2; D might be TRBD1 (5 bases). The CDR3 loop spans 13 amino acids. V lost 7 bases to trimming and J lost 6 bases, with 13 bases between them. CDR1 is SNHLY and CDR2 is FYNNEI in the germline V gene. Here the CDR3 reads CASTLTGENTIYF. The CDR3 nucleotides read TGTGCCAGCACTCTTACAGGCGAAAACACCATATATTTT.

This sequence joins TRBV6-4 and TRBJ2-3; 8 bases match TRBD1. Losses at the gene ends were 6 bases for V and 1 base for J; bases not matched to a gene: 9. Germline loops: CDR1 MRHNA, CDR2 SNTAGT. The CDR3 consists of 16 residues. CDR3 sequence reads: CASRRTGTGCTDTQYF. CDR3 nucleotide sequence: TGTGCCAGCAGACGCACCGGGACAGGATGCACAGATACGCAGTATTTT.

The rearrangement joins TRBV6-5 to TRBJ1-2, with 10 bases identical to TRBD1. The ends lost 5 bases at V and 1 base at J; junction bases unmatched: 1. There are 14 residues in the CDR3. Germline V gene sequence: CDR1 MNHEY, CDR2 SVGAGI. The CDR3: CASSRTGGNYGYTF. The CDR3 DNA reads as TGTGCCAGCAGTCGGACAGGGGGTAACTATGGCTACACCTTC.

The chain employs TRBV10-2 and TRBJ2-2, with a weak D call TRBD1 (6 bases). Germline-derived CDR1 and CDR2 are WSHSY and SAAADI. The CDR3 has 18 residues. Trimming shortened V by 4 bases and J by 7 bases, and 25 bases separated the two germline ends. CDR3 loop: CASSALQGGARANGELFF. DNA of the CDR3: TGCGCCAGCAGTGCTCTACAGGGTGGCGCGCGGGCCAACGGGGAGCTGTTTTTT.

The chain combines TRBV5-5 with TRBJ2-2, with 9 nucleotides matching TRBD2. J lost 4 bases, V lost 0 bases, and 4 bases had no gene match. Germline CDR1 and CDR2: SGHKS and YYEKEE (reference sequence). The length of the CDR3 is 16 residues. The CDR3 reads CASSLAPTSGTGELFF. The CDR3, as DNA: TGTGCCAGCAGCTTGGCCCCGACTAGCGGCACCGGGGAGCTGTTTTTT. Supplemented by reference TRBV5-5 and TRBJ2-2, the full variable domain reads DAGVTQSPTHLIKTRGQQVTLRCSPISGHKSVSWYQQVLGQGPQFIFQYYEKEERGRGNFPDRFSARQFPNYSSELNVNALLLGDSALYLCASSLAPTSGTGELFFGEGSRLTVL.

The chain carries TRBV9 and TRBJ2-7; 10 bases map to TRBD2. This CDR3 has 16 residues. Germline CDR1 reads SGDLS; CDR2 reads YYNGEE. The V gene end was trimmed by 0 bases and the J gene end by 5 bases; junction bases not matched to a gene: 8. CDR3 DNA sequence: TGTGCCAGCAGCGTAGAAAGCGGGAGGGCCCTCGACGAGCAGTACTTC. Amino acids: CASSVESGRALDEQYF.